The next 19 T cell receptor beta chains were all read from a single sample in a study of CD8+ T cells in alopecia areata. Isolated RNA was reverse transcribed into cDNA used as the sequencing template. Generated by immunoSEQ multiplex PCR, the TCRdb table keeps only in-frame clones and is missing some. This table holds approximately 140,000 clones, 40% to 50% found once. Specimen: CD4+ T cells sorted from blood. The receptors were gathered from a human donor with alopecia areata.

This clone was counted a few times. This chain connects TRBV10-3 to TRBJ2-5; no clear D. Trimming pared 2 bases from V and 5 bases from J, leaving 6 bases between. The germline CDR1 and CDR2 sequences are ENHRY and SYGVKD. This CDR3 has 12 residues. In DNA, the CDR3 is TGTGCCATCAGTGAGAGTGCTGAGACCCAGTACTTC. Translated: CAISESAETQYF.

This clone was seen more than once but under ten times. The sample has other DNA sequences that encode this CDR3 too. The V gene is TRBV11-2, the J gene TRBJ2-1; D is perhaps TRBD1 or TRBD2 (5 bases each). Germline V gene lookup returns CDR1 SGHAT and CDR2 FQNNGV. V lost 0 bases, J lost 1 base, and 13 bases lay in between. The CDR3 totals 17 residues. The CDR3 bases are TGTGCCAGCAGCTTAGATCGGGGCGGTCGGTCCTACAATGAGCAGTTCTTC. Its protein is CASSLDRGGRSYNEQFF.

The V call is TRBV27, the J call TRBJ2-7; D perhaps matches TRBD2 (6 bases). Looked up from germline, CDR1 is MNHEY and CDR2 is SMNVEV (reference sequence). The V gene lost 3 bases and the J gene lost 5 bases, with 11 bases spanning the gap. This CDR3 comprises 13 residues. The CDR3 nucleotides read TGTGCCAGCAGTTTCCTCCGGGGGAACGAGCAGTACTTC. It specifies CASSFLRGNEQYF.

The chain has TRBV6-5 and TRBJ2-1; 7 nucleotides match TRBD1. Trimming cost V 5 bases and J 4 bases; bases outside gene matches: 2. Per the germline V gene, CDR1 is MNHEY and CDR2 is SVGAGI. CDR3 size: 13 residues. The CDR3 coding sequence is TGTGCCAGCAGTACCAGGGGGTACAATGAGCAGTTCTTC. Its translation is CASSTRGYNEQFF.

As for this clone: In the same sample, other DNA sequences code for this CDR3. The gene calls are TRBV29-1 and TRBJ2-1; D is ambiguous. The CDR3 consists of 11 residues. Trimming cost V 6 bases and J 8 bases, with 11 bases left between them. CDR1 is SQVTM and CDR2 is ANQGSEA in the germline V gene. The CDR3 nucleotides read TGCAGCGTGAAGACTTCGGATGAGCAGTTCTTC. This translates into CSVKTSDEQFF.

The V gene is TRBV30, the J gene TRBJ2-1, with 7 bases that match TRBD2. CDR1 GTSNPN and CDR2 SVGIG come from the germline V gene (reference sequence). V dropped 5 bases and J dropped 12; count of bases not matched to a gene: 7. This CDR3 is 11 amino acids long. The CDR3 spells CAWVGDYSQFF. The CDR3 DNA sequence: TGTGCCTGGGTAGGGGACTATTCGCAGTTCTTC.

In its sample, this clone was seen once. The CDR3 here is CASSLRTVNTEAFF. The CDR3 DNA follows: TGCGCCAGCAGCTTAAGGACAGTCAACACTGAAGCTTTCTTT. The J gene is TRBJ1-1, the V gene TRBV5-1; the D gene is possibly TRBD1 (6 bases). This CDR3 is 14 amino acids long. Germline values: CDR1 SGHRS, CDR2 YFSETQ. The ends were cut back, 2 bases at V and 2 bases at J, with 10 bases in the middle.

The CDR3 bases are TGTGCCTGGAGTGAACTTAACTCGTATACGCAGTATTTT. It specifies CAWSELNSYTQYF. V and J are TRBV30 and TRBJ2-3; D gene uncertain. Germline V lookup: CDR1 GTSNPN, CDR2 SVGIG (reference sequence). This CDR3 spans 13 amino acids. V lost 1 base to trimming and J lost 7 bases, with 12 bases between them.

CDR3 sequence: CAWSGDSHAYF. Written as DNA, the CDR3 is TGTGCCTGGAGTGGGGACTCTCATGCGTACTTC. This chain uses TRBV30 with TRBJ2-5; D is possibly TRBD2 (6 bases). The V gene's germline CDR1 is GTSNPN and CDR2 SVGIG (reference sequence). Deletions cut 1 base from V and 13 bases from J, with 13 bases between. CDR3 size: 11 residues.

The chain joins TRBV30 to TRBJ1-5; possible D gene TRBD1, 6 bases. CDR1 GTSNPN and CDR2 SVGIG come from the germline V gene (reference sequence). The CDR3 extends over 14 amino acids. V dropped 7 bases and J dropped 4 bases, with 17 bases sitting between them. CDR3 bases: TGTGCCTTAAAGATGGACAGAAAGAATCAGCCCCAGCATTTT. Translating it yields CALKMDRKNQPQHF. The complete variable domain, with remaining parts taken from reference TRBV30 and TRBJ1-5, reads SQTIHQWPATLVQPVGSPLSLECTVEGTSNPNLYWYRQAAGRGLQLLFYSVGIGQISSEVPQNLSASRPQDRQFILSSKKLLLSDSGFYLCALKMDRKNQPQHFGDGTRLSIL.

The rearrangement uses TRBV7-9 and TRBJ2-7; 7 positions agree with TRBD1. Germline V gene sequence: CDR1 SEHNR, CDR2 FQNEAQ (reference sequence). V lost 1 base to trimming and J lost 0 bases; unmatched junction nucleotides: 3. This CDR3 is built from 15 residues. CDR3 DNA: TGTGCCAGCAGCTTAGGGACAGGCTTCTCCTACGAGCAGTACTTC. Residues: CASSLGTGFSYEQYF.

This clone was observed a single time. The V call is TRBV20-1, the J call TRBJ1-2; D unresolved. The V and J ends lost 3 bases and 6 bases respectively, with 8 bases between them. Germline assignment: CDR1 DFQATT and CDR2 SNEGSKA (reference sequence). This CDR3 contains 11 residues. In DNA form, the CDR3 reads TGCAGTGCTAGCACCGGGGATGGCTACACCTTC. Protein sequence: CSASTGDGYTF.

In this sample, this clone turned up a few times. This chain joins TRBV29-1 and TRBJ1-1; D gene uncertain. CDR1 is SQVTM and CDR2 is ANQGSEA in the germline V gene. Trimming cost V 4 bases and J 3 bases, with 12 bases left between them. This CDR3 is built from 13 residues. CDR3 loop: CSVGMIVDTEAFF. CDR3 DNA: TGCAGCGTTGGGATGATTGTAGACACTGAAGCTTTCTTT. Full variable domain (missing parts from reference TRBV29-1 and TRBJ1-1): SAVISQKPSRDICQRGTSLTIQCQVDSQVTMMFWYRQQPGQSLTLIATANQGSEATYESGFVIDKFPISRPNLTFSTLTVSNMSPEDSSIYLCSVGMIVDTEAFFGQGTRLTVV.

The chain uses TRBV9 and TRBJ1-2; D is unclear. The CDR3 spans 13 residues. The germline gives CDR1 SGDLS, CDR2 YYNGEE. V shed 0 bases and J shed 4 bases, with 7 bases lying between them. The CDR3 DNA is TGTGCCAGCAGCGTAGATTCGATCTATGGCTACACCTTC. It translates to CASSVDSIYGYTF.

There are a few counts of this clone. V and J are TRBV25-1 and TRBJ1-4, with 8 bases lining up with TRBD1. The CDR3 runs 14 residues. The V gene end was trimmed by 4 bases and the J gene end by 10 bases; junction bases not matched to a gene: 8. CDR1 is MGHDK and CDR2 is SYGVNS in the germline V gene. CDR3 nucleotide sequence: TGTGCCAGCAGTGTCTCACAGGGGGTGGGAAAACTGTTTTTT. Its protein product is CASSVSQGVGKLFF.

This sequence joins TRBV7-9 and TRBJ2-7; D might be TRBD1 (5 bases). Trimming pared 4 bases from V and 9 bases from J, leaving 19 bases between. This CDR3 is built from 14 residues. Germline-derived CDR1 and CDR2 are SEHNR and FQNEAQ (reference sequence). The CDR3 sequence is CASSSLRSMGPQYF. The DNA of the CDR3 is TGTGCCAGCAGCTCCCTTCGCTCGATGGGGCCGCAGTACTTC.

V gene TRBV14 combines with J gene TRBJ2-7; D ambiguous. V was trimmed by 1 base and J by 3 bases, leaving 16 bases between them. The CDR3 contains 16 residues. The germline V gene encodes CDR1 SGHDN and CDR2 FVKESK. The CDR3 is CASSQVASAILYEQYF. The CDR3 DNA follows: TGTGCCAGCAGCCAAGTGGCCTCCGCTATCCTCTACGAGCAGTACTTC.

V gene TRBV5-1 combines with J gene TRBJ2-3, with TRBD2 matching over 8 bases. The CDR3 length is 15 residues. Germline CDR1 reads SGHRS; CDR2 reads YFSETQ. The J segment lost 4 bases and the V segment lost 3 bases, leaving 7 bases of the junction unmatched. The CDR3 coding sequence is TGCGCCAGCAGCTCGGGACTAGAGTTTGCAGATACGCAGTATTTT. This codes for CASSSGLEFADTQYF. Full variable domain (rest looked up from reference TRBV5-1 and TRBJ2-3): KAGVTQTPRYLIKTRGQQVTLSCSPISGHRSVSWYQQTPGQGLQFLFEYFSETQRNKGNFPGRFSGRQFSNSRSEMNVSTLELGDSALYLCASSSGLEFADTQYFGPGTRLTVL.

This clone was seen only a few times. The genes are TRBV29-1 and TRBJ2-1, with D maybe TRBD1 (7 bases). CDR1 and CDR2 from the germline V gene are SQVTM and ANQGSEA. The CDR3 length is 14 residues. Deletions cut 7 bases from V and 4 bases from J, with 17 bases between. CDR3 loop: CSDQTRQGYNEQFF. The CDR3 bases are TGCAGCGATCAGACTAGACAGGGTTACAATGAGCAGTTCTTC.